This T cell receptor (beta chain) derives from a study of blood T cell repertoires in COVID-19. Participants' own reports of clinical history determined their cohort assignment. The germline V gene has CDR1 PRHDT and CDR2 FYEKMQ (reference sequence). V lost 4 bases to trimming and J lost 1 base, with 12 bases between them. This CDR3 region has 15 residues. Profiled with immunoSEQ multiplex PCR; TCRdb holds only in-frame clones, not every one. Found here are a few hundred thousand clones, around 90% of them singletons; the top ten hold around 16%. The chain has TRBV13 and TRBJ2-3, with a tentative D call TRBD2 (6 bases). The clonotype originates from a man aged 30 to 39 who had been exposed to COVID-19. Input material: PBMCs or T cells enriched from blood (not recorded which). This CDR3 is CASSSVERGTDTQYF. CDR3 bases: TGTGCCAGCAGCTCCGTGGAGCGGGGCACAGATACGCAGTATTTT. The full variable domain, in which reference TRBV13 and TRBJ2-3 provide the parts outside the CDR3, is AAGVIQSPRHLIKEKRETATLKCYPIPRHDTVYWYQQGPGQDPQFLISFYEKMQSDKGSIPDRFSAQQFSDYHSELNMSSLELGDSALYFCASSSVERGTDTQYFGPGTRLTVL.